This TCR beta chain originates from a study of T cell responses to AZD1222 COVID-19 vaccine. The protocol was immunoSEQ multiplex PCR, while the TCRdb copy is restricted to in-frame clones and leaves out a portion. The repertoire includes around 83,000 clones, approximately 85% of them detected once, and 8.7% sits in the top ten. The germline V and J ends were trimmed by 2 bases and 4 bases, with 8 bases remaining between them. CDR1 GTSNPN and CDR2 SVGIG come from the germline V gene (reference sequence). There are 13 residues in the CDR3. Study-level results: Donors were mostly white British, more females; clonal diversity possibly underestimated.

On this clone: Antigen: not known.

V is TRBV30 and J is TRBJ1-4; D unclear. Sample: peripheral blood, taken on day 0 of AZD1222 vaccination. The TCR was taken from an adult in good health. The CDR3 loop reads CAWSTWSNEKLFF. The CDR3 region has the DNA TGTGCCTGGAGTACGTGGAGTAATGAAAAACTGTTTTTT.